The rows below give T cell receptor beta chains drawn from one sample of a study of blood T cell repertoires in COVID-19. TCRdb's table, derived via immunoSEQ multiplex PCR, lists solely in-frame clones and lacks some. The sample lists more than 250,000 clones; 85% to 90% were seen once. Specimen: PBMCs or T cells enriched from blood (not recorded which). These receptors all come from a woman younger than 35 who had recovered from COVID-19. The CDR3 runs from the conserved cysteine through the conserved F or W. A D gene is named only where the DNA matches it firmly. Only part of the rows carry a size: once, few, many, or a class if the clone is expanded.

clone size,V gene,D gene,J gene,CDR3 DNA,CDR3 protein
.,TRBV11-2,TRBD2,TRBJ2-7,TGTGCCAGCAGCACCTGGACTAGCGGGCGGCCCTACGAGCAGTACTTC,CASSTWTSGRPYEQYF
.,TRBV30,TRBD1,TRBJ2-5,TGTGCCTGGAGCAGGGGGCGGTCCGAGACCCAGTACTTC,CAWSRGRSETQYF
.,TRBV4-2,TRBD2,TRBJ2-1,TGTGCCAGCAGTGCGGGAGGTCTCTCCCACAATGAGCAGTTCTTC,CASSAGGLSHNEQFF
.,TRBV11-2,TRBD2,TRBJ2-3,TGTGCCAGCAGCCCACGGACTAGAAACACAGATACGCAGTATTTT,CASSPRTRNTDTQYF
.,TRBV5-4,.,TRBJ2-1,TGTGCCAGCAGCCTTCCGAAGGGGGTCTACAATGAGCAGTTCTTC,CASSLPKGVYNEQFF
once,TRBV12-5,.,TRBJ2-1,TGTGCTAGTGGCCCCACAGGCCTACTCACGTACAATGAGCAGTTCTTC,CASGPTGLLTYNEQFF
.,TRBV6-5,TRBD2,TRBJ2-7,TGTGCCAGCGGAACCCCAGCGGGAGGCTACGAGCAGTACTTC,CASGTPAGGYEQYF
once,TRBV14,.,TRBJ1-1,TGTGCCAGCAGCCCCGGGAGTGAAGCTTTCTTT,CASSPGSEAFF
.,TRBV7-9,.,TRBJ2-2,TGTGCCAGCAGCCCCTTCACAGACACCGGGGAGCTGTTTTTT,CASSPFTDTGELFF
few,TRBV7-9,.,TRBJ1-3,TGTGCCAGCAGCTTAACGTATACAGAGTCGTATGGAAACACCATATATTTT,CASSLTYTESYGNTIYF
.,TRBV20-1,.,TRBJ2-5,TGCAGTGCTCCGGGAGTAAAGACCCAGTACTTC,CSAPGVKTQYF
.,TRBV28,.,TRBJ1-1,TGTGCCAGCACTGACAGCTCCTACGCTGAAGCTTTCTTT,CASTDSSYAEAFF
.,TRBV11-2,TRBD1,TRBJ2-7,TGTGCCAGCGGACTTTTGCCCGGGACAGGCAACTACGAGCAGTACTTC,CASGLLPGTGNYEQYF
.,TRBV30,.,TRBJ1-2,TGTGCCTGGAGTGAATTTCGGGGAGGAGAGAATGGCTACACCTTC,CAWSEFRGGENGYTF
.,TRBV9,.,TRBJ1-1,TGTGCCAGCAGCGTAGGCGAATTTTGGGGGCCGGGCACTGAAGCTTTCTTT,CASSVGEFWGPGTEAFF
.,TRBV2,TRBD1,TRBJ2-5,TGTGCCAGCAGTGTCGACAGGGGTCAAGAGACCCAGTACTTC,CASSVDRGQETQYF
.,TRBV24-1,.,TRBJ2-7,TGTGCCACCAGTGATGGGCGCCGTTACGAGCAGTACTTC,CATSDGRRYEQYF
.,TRBV6-5,TRBD1,TRBJ1-2,TGTGCCAGCAGTTCGGGACAGGCGAACTATGGCTACACCTTC,CASSSGQANYGYTF
.,TRBV5-1,TRBD2,TRBJ2-1,TGCGCCAGCGCGGGGGGTGCCTACAATGAGCAGTTCTTC,CASAGGAYNEQFF
.,TRBV5-1,TRBD2,TRBJ2-3,TGCGCCAGCAGCTCGAGGGAGGGTGGGGTTGCTAGCACAGATACGCAGTATTTT,CASSSREGGVASTDTQYF
.,TRBV7-3,.,TRBJ2-3,TGTGCCAGCAGCTTAGCGGGGGCTAGCACAGATACGCAGTATTTT,CASSLAGASTDTQYF
.,TRBV6-5,.,TRBJ1-2,TGTGCCAGCACCCAATGGTCCGGGGACTATGGCTACACCTTC,CASTQWSGDYGYTF
.,TRBV5-6,TRBD1,TRBJ1-2,TGTGCCAGCAGCCAGCTTGGGACAGGGGGACGGGACTATGGCTACACCTTC,CASSQLGTGGRDYGYTF
.,TRBV29-1,.,TRBJ1-2,TGCAGCGTCCGGGATACCCTTAACTATGGCTACACCTTC,CSVRDTLNYGYTF
.,TRBV28,.,TRBJ2-1,TGTGCCAGCCTTTTACAGGGTTCTGAGCAGTTCTTC,CASLLQGSEQFF
.,TRBV30,.,TRBJ1-2,TGTGCCTGGAGCCACTACAGGGTACACTACACCTTC,CAWSHYRVHYTF
.,TRBV19,.,TRBJ1-6,TGTGCCAGTAGTATGGGACGCCGGGGGTCTAATTCACCCCTCCACTTT,CASSMGRRGSNSPLHF
.,TRBV28,.,TRBJ1-6,TGTGCCAGCAGCCCGGGGGTCGAGACAACAACCCTCCACTTT,CASSPGVETTTLHF
.,TRBV12-5,.,TRBJ2-1,TGTGCTAGTGGTTCCCTTACAGGGAGCTCCTACAATGAGCAGTTCTTC,CASGSLTGSSYNEQFF
.,TRBV18,.,TRBJ1-2,TGTGCCAGCTCACCACCATCAGCCGGAGGATATGGCTACACCTTC,CASSPPSAGGYGYTF